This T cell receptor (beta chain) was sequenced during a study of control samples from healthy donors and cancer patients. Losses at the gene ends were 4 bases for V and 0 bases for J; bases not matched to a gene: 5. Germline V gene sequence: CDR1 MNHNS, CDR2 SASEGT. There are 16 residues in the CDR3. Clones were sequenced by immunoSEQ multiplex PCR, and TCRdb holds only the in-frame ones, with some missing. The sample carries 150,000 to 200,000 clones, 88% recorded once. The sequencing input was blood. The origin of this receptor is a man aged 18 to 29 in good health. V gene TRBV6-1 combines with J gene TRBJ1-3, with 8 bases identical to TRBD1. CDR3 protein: CASSAWTGSSGNTIYF. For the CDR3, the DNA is TGTGCCAGCAGTGCGTGGACAGGGTCCTCTGGAAACACCATATATTTT.